This TCR beta chain derives from a study of blood T cell repertoires in COVID-19. The CDR3 has 16 amino acids. CDR1 SGHKS and CDR2 YYEKEE come from the germline V gene (reference sequence). J was trimmed by 5 bases and V by 3 bases; bases with no gene match: 9. TCRdb's copy holds only in-frame clones and misses some; the assay was immunoSEQ multiplex PCR. The sample lists hundreds of thousands of clones; 80% to 90% were seen once. The sample consisted of PBMCs or T cells enriched from blood (not recorded which). The sequence derives from a man aged 25 to 40 with acute COVID-19. This chain uses TRBV5-5 with TRBJ1-2, with 11 bases aligning to TRBD1. CDR3 amino acids: CASSSRPGQGGYGYTF. Here the CDR3 DNA reads TGTGCCAGCAGCTCGCGGCCGGGACAGGGGGGGTATGGCTACACCTTC.